What follows is one TCR beta chain and its context. The sample's treatment: oral pan-JAK inhibitor, 5-10 mg twice daily. Obtained from alopecia areata patients were lesional scalp punch biopsies along with peripheral blood. Sequencing templates came from extracted RNA that was reverse transcribed into cDNA. The protocol was immunoSEQ multiplex PCR, while the TCRdb copy is restricted to in-frame clones and leaves out a portion. The table lists some 190,000 clones, about 51% of them singletons, with 10% in the top ten. The data are from a study of CD8+ T cells in alopecia areata. Study background: Tofacitinib exposure lasted 6 to 18 months, followed by 6 months off drug.

Germline CDR1 is SNHLY and CDR2 is FYNNEI. V was trimmed by 3 bases and J by 7 bases, leaving 7 bases between them. The CDR3 is 13 amino acids. Sequences were derived from CD8+ T cells sorted from blood, sampled at week 52, from a patient treated with tofacitinib. The receptor's source is a human donor with alopecia areata. The J gene is TRBJ1-6, the V gene TRBV2; no definite D call. CDR3 DNA sequence: TGTGCCAGCAGTGACAATCCCAATTCACCCCTCCACTTT. As protein: CASSDNPNSPLHF.